Each of the 31 T cell receptor beta chains below was sequenced from the same sample in a study of CD8 T cells in ankylosing spondylitis. Regarding the study as a whole: A motif in TCR beta, a set of 8 or 9 highly homologous variants, appeared characteristic of ankylosing spondylitis blood.

TCRdb re-analysed the 5' RACE reads in MiXCR, keeping a single row per CDR3 protein. The sample records fewer than 550,000 distinct CDR3 sequences, about 5.7% being singletons. Their antigens are not known. Material: blood, either unsorted or a sorted T cell fraction (not recorded which). The receptors were gathered from a male donor with ankylosing spondylitis.

The chain's CDR3 is CASTLSTGGDTEAFF. CDR3 in DNA: TGCGCCAGCACCCTTTCCACAGGGGGTGACACTGAAGCTTTCTTT. This chain joins TRBV5-1 and TRBJ1-1, with 8 bases that match TRBD1. Germline CDR1 and CDR2: SGHRS and YFSETQ. After removal of 6 bases from V and 3 bases from J, the junction contained 10 bases not matched to a gene. This CDR3 contains 15 residues.

In its sample, this clonotype was seen many times. The chain employs TRBV4-3 and TRBJ2-7; D is uncertain. Per the germline V gene, CDR1 is LGHNA and CDR2 is YSLEER. This CDR3 spans 18 amino acids. V was trimmed by 3 bases and J by 5 bases, leaving 26 bases between them. For the CDR3, the DNA is TGCGCCAGCAGCCAGGACCTTTTTATCAGAGCTTCTTACAACGAGCAGTACTTC. It translates to CASSQDLFIRASYNEQYF.

This clonotype showed up many times. The genes are TRBV5-5 and TRBJ2-7, with 9 bases fitting TRBD1. Trimming took 3 bases from V and 0 from J; bases not matched to a gene: 4. The CDR3 is made up of 15 amino acids. CDR1 is SGHKS, CDR2 YYEKEE, per germline (reference sequence). The CDR3: CASSSTGGSSYEQYF. CDR3 DNA sequence: TGTGCCAGCAGCTCTACAGGGGGCAGCTCCTACGAGCAGTACTTC.

V and J are TRBV5-1 and TRBJ2-3; D assignment may be TRBD1 or TRBD2 (6 bases each). V shed 4 bases and J shed 5 bases, with 14 bases lying between them. CDR3 length: 14 residues. Germline CDR1 and CDR2: SGHRS and YFSETQ. DNA of the CDR3: TGCGCCAGCAGCCCTAGAGGGGGGAGAGATACGCAGTATTTT. Translation: CASSPRGGRDTQYF.

A note on this clonotype: A much larger clone differs from this one at a single base, so this may be a read error. The chain is built from TRBV20-1 and TRBJ2-7; 7 nucleotides line up with TRBD2. Unmatched junction bases numbered 13, after V lost 8 bases and J lost 3 bases. There are 14 residues in the CDR3. CDR1 and CDR2 from the germline V gene are DFQATT and SNEGSKA (reference sequence). This CDR3 reads CSTGAPAGSYEQYF. For the CDR3, the DNA is TGCAGTACTGGGGCCCCAGCGGGGAGCTACGAGCAGTACTTC.

The chain joins TRBV29-1 to TRBJ2-1; D gene uncertain. Between the trimmed V and J ends, which lost 8 bases and 7 bases, there was a span of 18 bases. In germline, CDR1 is SQVTM, CDR2 ANQGSEA. The CDR3 has 13 amino acids. Here the CDR3 reads CSYESQFWNEQFF. The CDR3 DNA reads as TGCAGCTATGAGTCCCAGTTTTGGAATGAGCAGTTCTTC.

This clonotype was picked up a small number of times. The chain has TRBV5-1 and TRBJ2-5; no definite D call. CDR3 length: 11 amino acids. Germline-derived CDR1 and CDR2 are SGHRS and YFSETQ. V was trimmed by 0 bases and J by 9 bases, leaving 6 bases between them. The CDR3 nucleotides read TGCGCCAGCAGCTTGGGACCAGCCCAGTACTTC. Its protein product is CASSLGPAQYF.

This clonotype was observed at least ten times. The genes are TRBV27 and TRBJ1-1, with D maybe TRBD1 (5 bases). The V gene lost 1 base and the J gene lost 3 bases, with 6 bases spanning the gap. The CDR3 sequence is 13 residues long. CDR1 is MNHEY and CDR2 is SMNVEV in the germline V gene (reference sequence). CDR3 amino acids: CASSLWGYTEAFF. CDR3 nucleotides: TGTGCCAGCAGTTTATGGGGGTACACTGAAGCTTTCTTT.

Only a few counts were recorded for this clonotype. J is TRBJ2-7 and V is TRBV7-4; 7 nucleotides agree with TRBD2. There are 16 residues in the CDR3. CDR1 and CDR2 from the germline V gene are SGHVT and SQSDAQ. The V and J ends lost 4 bases and 6 bases, in that order; junction bases with no gene match: 15. The CDR3 is CASSSRSPVPGGEQYF. CDR3 in DNA: TGTGCCAGCAGCTCCCGGTCGCCAGTGCCGGGAGGCGAGCAGTACTTC.

This clonotype was recorded many times. The J gene is TRBJ1-2, the V gene TRBV27; tentative D call: TRBD1 (5 bases). The germline V and J ends were trimmed by 7 bases and 7 bases, with 22 bases remaining between them. The CDR3 covers 15 residues. Germline lookup yields CDR1 MNHEY and CDR2 SMNVEV (reference sequence). The CDR3 DNA follows: TGTGCCAGCAAAGACAGTCACCCTATCGGGGGTGGCTACACCTTC. This codes for CASKDSHPIGGGYTF.

There are many counts of this clonotype. The chain recombines TRBV7-9 with TRBJ2-3; 11 bases fit TRBD2. In germline, CDR1 is SEHNR, CDR2 FQNEAQ (reference sequence). V trimming: 5 bases; J trimming: 7 bases; junction bases outside the gene matches: 14. The CDR3 length is 17 residues. This CDR3 is CASSPPGTSGPTNTQYF. The CDR3 nucleotides are TGTGCCAGCAGCCCACCCGGGACTAGCGGACCCACGAATACGCAGTATTTT.

This clonotype was picked up many times. The chain joins TRBV12-3 or TRBV12-4 to TRBJ2-1; D is uncertain. The CDR3 totals 12 residues. Trimming cost V 6 bases and J 6 bases, with 9 bases left between them. CDR3: CASSPVGNEQFF. In DNA, the CDR3 is TGTGCCAGCAGCCCCGTGGGCAATGAGCAGTTCTTC.

This clonotype has just a few counts. The V gene is TRBV12-3 or TRBV12-4, the J gene TRBJ2-5, with a weak D call TRBD1 (5 bases). This CDR3 contains 14 residues. V was clipped by 5 bases and J by 0 bases, with 10 bases between them. This CDR3 reads CASSLDTYQETQYF. As DNA, the CDR3 is TGTGCCAGCAGTCTGGACACGTACCAAGAGACCCAGTACTTC.

This clonotype was recorded many times. The chain carries TRBV5-1 and TRBJ1-6; D gene ambiguous. The CDR3 extends over 13 amino acids. V shed 5 bases and J shed 6 bases, with 9 bases lying between them. In germline, CDR1 is SGHRS, CDR2 YFSETQ. DNA for the CDR3: TGCGCCAGCAGGGTAGAGGCTAATTCACCCCTCCACTTT. Its translation: CASRVEANSPLHF.

The sample holds many counts of this clonotype. This chain uses TRBV3-1 with TRBJ1-1; 8 bases map to TRBD1. Unmatched junction bases numbered 7, after V lost 5 bases and J lost 5 bases. CDR3 size: 14 residues. Per germline, CDR1 LGHDT and CDR2 YNNKEL (reference sequence). CDR3 sequence (DNA): TGTGCCAGCAGCGTCGGACAGGGTATAACTGAAGCTTTCTTT. Translated: CASSVGQGITEAFF.

This clonotype has a handful of counts. This chain links TRBV20-1 with TRBJ2-7, with D possibly called TRBD1 or TRBD2 (7 bases each). Looked up from germline, CDR1 is DFQATT and CDR2 is SNEGSKA (reference sequence). This CDR3 is 15 amino acids long. Trimming removed 6 bases from V and 5 bases from J, with 23 bases in between. The CDR3 DNA is TGCAGTGCCACAGGGGTGGGGAGGGGGATACACGAGCAGTACTTC. Its protein product is CSATGVGRGIHEQYF.

The chain couples TRBV18 to TRBJ2-2; D remains ambiguous. Germline assignment: CDR1 KGHSH and CDR2 LQKENI. The CDR3 loop spans 13 amino acids. V shed 2 bases and J shed 9 bases, with 10 bases lying between them. The CDR3 spells CASSPGSDRELFF. The CDR3 DNA follows: TGTGCCAGCTCACCAGGATCGGACCGGGAGCTGTTTTTT.

Many counts were recorded for this clonotype. A read error may account for a junction end that differs from germline. J is TRBJ2-3 and V is TRBV28; 7 bases are a match to TRBD2. Germline V gene data show CDR1 as MDHEN and CDR2 as SYDVKM. This CDR3 is built from 16 residues. CDR3: CASTLRRGSIADTQYF. The CDR3 DNA reads as TGTGCCAGCACTTTAAGGCGCGGGAGCATCGCAGATACGCAGTATTTT. The full variable domain, completed using reference TRBV28 and TRBJ2-3, is DVKVTQSSRYLVKRTGEKVFLECVQDMDHENMFWYRQDPGLGLRLIYFSYDVKMKEKGDIPEGYSVSREKKERFSLILESASTNQTSMYLCASTLRRGSIADTQYFGPGTRLTVL.

This sequence joins TRBV6-1 and TRBJ1-2; TRBD1 matches at 11 bases. The V segment lost 5 bases and the J segment 0 bases; nucleotides outside the gene matches: 8. Germline loops: CDR1 MNHNS, CDR2 SASEGT. CDR3 length: 17 amino acids. CDR3 loop: CASSPRTGGYPNYGYTF. Here the CDR3 DNA reads TGTGCCAGCAGTCCTCGGACAGGGGGCTACCCTAACTATGGCTACACCTTC.

This clonotype was seen many times. The chain carries TRBV4-3 and TRBJ1-1; 10 bases fit TRBD1. The CDR3 sequence is 16 residues long. J lost 5 bases, V lost 4 bases, and 10 bases had no gene match. The germline gives CDR1 LGHNA, CDR2 YSLEER. CDR3 in DNA: TGCGCCAGCAGCCCGGGGACAGGGGTAGTGAGGACTGAAGCTTTCTTT. Amino acid sequence: CASSPGTGVVRTEAFF.

This clonotype was seen many times. The V gene is TRBV5-1, the J gene TRBJ1-2; D not resolved. Germline values: CDR1 SGHRS, CDR2 YFSETQ. The CDR3 runs 12 residues. V lost 3 bases, J lost 7 bases, and 10 bases lay in between. CDR3 sequence reads: CASSWTGLGYTF. CDR3 bases: TGCGCCAGCAGCTGGACGGGTCTTGGCTACACCTTC.

This clonotype was recorded many times. The chain joins TRBV7-8 to TRBJ1-1, with D perhaps matching TRBD1 (5 bases). Looked up from germline, CDR1 is SGHVS and CDR2 is FQNEAQ. The CDR3 is made up of 15 amino acids. V lost 0 bases and J lost 3, with 11 bases in between. The CDR3 DNA reads as TGTGCCAGCAGCTTAGCAGGGACGGAAGACACTGAAGCTTTCTTT. Its protein is CASSLAGTEDTEAFF.

This clonotype showed up just a few times. The V call is TRBV10-1, the J call TRBJ2-3; tentative D call: TRBD2 (6 bases). Germline CDR1 is WNHNN and CDR2 is SYGVQD (reference sequence). The length of the CDR3 is 15 residues. The ends were cut back, 3 bases at V and 6 bases at J, with 16 bases in the middle. The chain's CDR3 is CASSDIGSSVDTQYF. The CDR3 nucleotides are TGCGCCAGCAGTGATATCGGTTCTAGCGTTGATACGCAGTATTTT.

In this sample, this clonotype turned up many times. The chain joins TRBV7-2 to TRBJ1-1; D call uncertain. The CDR3 is made up of 11 amino acids. Looked up from germline, CDR1 is SGHTA and CDR2 is FQGNSA. V was shortened by 5 bases and J by 3 bases, with 4 bases between the two germline ends. This chain's CDR3 is CASSQYTEAFF. In DNA, the CDR3 is TGTGCCAGCAGCCAATACACTGAAGCTTTCTTT. Full variable domain (rest looked up from reference TRBV7-2 and TRBJ1-1): GAGVSQSPSNKVTEKGKDVELRCDPISGHTALYWYRQSLGQGLEFLIYFQGNSAPDKSGLPSDRFSAERTGGSVSTLTIQRTQQEDSAVYLCASSQYTEAFFGQGTRLTVV.

This clonotype was recorded at least ten times. The rearrangement links TRBV5-6 to TRBJ2-2, with D perhaps matching TRBD1 or TRBD2 (5 bases each). This CDR3 comprises 12 residues. Trimming stripped 4 bases from V and 6 bases from J, with 7 bases between. Germline V lookup: CDR1 SGHDT, CDR2 YYEEEE. CDR3 sequence (DNA): TGTGCCAGCAGCAGGGACCCCGGGGAGCTGTTTTTT. Translating it yields CASSRDPGELFF. Full variable domain (rest looked up from reference TRBV5-6 and TRBJ2-2): DAGVTQSPTHLIKTRGQQVTLRCSPKSGHDTVSWYQQALGQGPQFIFQYYEEEERQRGNFPDRFSGHQFPNYSSELNVNALLLGDSALYLCASSRDPGELFFGEGSRLTVL.

This clonotype has a count of ten or more. The rearrangement joins TRBV27 to TRBJ1-1; D is ambiguous. The germline gives CDR1 MNHEY, CDR2 SMNVEV (reference sequence). The V and J ends lost 6 bases and 6 bases respectively, with 20 bases between them. The CDR3 runs to 15 residues. In DNA, the CDR3 is TGTGCCAGCAGCAGACTACGGGGTTTCGTCTCTGAAGCTTTCTTT. Encoded protein: CASSRLRGFVSEAFF.

This clonotype was detected many times. The chain links TRBV6-1 to TRBJ2-5; 13 nucleotides align to TRBD2. CDR3 length equals 16 residues. Germline loops: CDR1 MNHNS, CDR2 SASEGT. Trimming cost V 6 bases and J 3 bases; bases outside gene matches: 7. CDR3 amino acids: CASSPLGTSGKETQYF. The CDR3 nucleotides are TGTGCCAGCAGCCCCCTCGGGACTAGCGGGAAAGAGACCCAGTACTTC.

At least ten counts were recorded for this clonotype. The chain is built from TRBV6-2 or TRBV6-3 and TRBJ2-3; D gene uncertain. Germline V lookup: CDR1 MNHEY, CDR2 SVGEGT. V shed 2 bases and J shed 0 bases, with 12 bases lying between them. There are 16 residues in the CDR3. The CDR3 DNA sequence: TGTGCCAGCAGTTACCATGGCGGAAAAAGCACAGATACGCAGTATTTT. This gives the protein CASSYHGGKSTDTQYF.

This clonotype was seen at least ten times. The chain employs TRBV7-2 and TRBJ1-4; no reliable D call. Looked up from germline, CDR1 is SGHTA and CDR2 is FQGNSA. With 2 bases removed from V and 4 bases from J, the gap between germline ends came to 11 bases. CDR3 length: 15 residues. The CDR3 sequence is CASSLRQTFNEKLFF. In nucleotides, the CDR3 is TGTGCCAGCAGCTTAAGGCAGACTTTTAATGAAAAACTGTTTTTT.

At least ten counts were recorded for this clonotype. This sequence joins TRBV27 and TRBJ1-1; possible D gene TRBD1, 6 bases. The germline V gene encodes CDR1 MNHEY and CDR2 SMNVEV (reference sequence). Trimming left V 4 bases short and J 1 base short, with 13 bases between. This CDR3 is built from 15 residues. The CDR3 sequence: CASSWMMTGNTEAFF. Here the CDR3 DNA reads TGTGCCAGCAGTTGGATGATGACAGGGAACACTGAAGCTTTCTTT.

The CDR3 DNA follows: TGTGCCTGGAGTTCCCTCAGGGGTCGTCTATATGGCTACACCTTC. It encodes CAWSSLRGRLYGYTF. V gene TRBV30 combines with J gene TRBJ1-2; a possible D gene is TRBD1 (6 bases). The V end lost 2 bases, the J end lost 5 bases, and 18 bases lay between the germline ends. The CDR3 spans 15 residues. Germline V CDR1 and CDR2: GTSNPN, SVGIG (reference sequence).